The TCR beta chain described here comes from a study of T cell responses to AZD1222 COVID-19 vaccine. Germline assignment: CDR1 MNHEY and CDR2 SVGEGT. Trimming stripped 0 bases from V and 6 bases from J, with 12 bases between. The CDR3 contains 15 residues. The repertoire was sequenced with immunoSEQ multiplex PCR; TCRdb's copy has only in-frame clones and lacks some. Here the sample spans about 210,000 clones, almost 95% being singletons. The chain is built from TRBV6-2 or TRBV6-3 and TRBJ2-1; D may correspond to TRBD1 or TRBD2 (5 bases each). The source material was peripheral blood, sampled on day 0 of AZD1222 vaccination. The TCR was taken from an adult in good health. For the CDR3, the DNA is TGTGCCAGCAGTTACTCCGGGACCGTCCCCAATGAGCAGTTCTTC. Protein: CASSYSGTVPNEQFF.